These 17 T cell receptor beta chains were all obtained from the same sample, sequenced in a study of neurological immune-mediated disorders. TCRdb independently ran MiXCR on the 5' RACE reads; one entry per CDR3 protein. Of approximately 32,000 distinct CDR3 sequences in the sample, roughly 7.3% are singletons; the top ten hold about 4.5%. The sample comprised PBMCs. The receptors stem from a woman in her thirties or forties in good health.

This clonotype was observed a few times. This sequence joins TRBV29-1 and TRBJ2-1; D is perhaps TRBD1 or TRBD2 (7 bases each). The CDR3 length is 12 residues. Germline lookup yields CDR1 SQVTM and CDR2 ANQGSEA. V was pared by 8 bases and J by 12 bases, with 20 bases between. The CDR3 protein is CSSKGGYRGQFF. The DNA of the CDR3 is TGCAGCTCTAAGGGGGGGTACAGGGGGCAGTTCTTC.

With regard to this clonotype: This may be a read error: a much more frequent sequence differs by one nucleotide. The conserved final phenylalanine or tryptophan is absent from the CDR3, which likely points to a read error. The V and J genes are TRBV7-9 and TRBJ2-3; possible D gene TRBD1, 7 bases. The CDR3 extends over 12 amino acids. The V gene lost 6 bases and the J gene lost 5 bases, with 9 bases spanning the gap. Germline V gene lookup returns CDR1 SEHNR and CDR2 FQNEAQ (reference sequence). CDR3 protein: CASRRDRDTQYS. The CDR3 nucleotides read TGTGCCAGCAGGCGGGACAGAGATACGCAGTATTCT.

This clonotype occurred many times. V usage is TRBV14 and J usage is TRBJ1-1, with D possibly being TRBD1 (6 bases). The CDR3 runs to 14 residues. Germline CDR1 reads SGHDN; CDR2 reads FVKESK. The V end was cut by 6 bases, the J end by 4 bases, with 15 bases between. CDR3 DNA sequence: TGTGCCAGCAGTCTACAGGGAGCGGCCACTGAAGCTTTCTTT. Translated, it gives CASSLQGAATEAFF.

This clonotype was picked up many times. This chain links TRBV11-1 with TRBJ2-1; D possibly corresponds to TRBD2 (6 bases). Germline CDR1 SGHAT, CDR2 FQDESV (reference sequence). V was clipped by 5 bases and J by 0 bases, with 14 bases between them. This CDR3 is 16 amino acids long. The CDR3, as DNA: TGTGCCAGCAGCCGGCGACTAGACCGCTCCTACAATGAGCAGTTCTTC. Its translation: CASSRRLDRSYNEQFF.

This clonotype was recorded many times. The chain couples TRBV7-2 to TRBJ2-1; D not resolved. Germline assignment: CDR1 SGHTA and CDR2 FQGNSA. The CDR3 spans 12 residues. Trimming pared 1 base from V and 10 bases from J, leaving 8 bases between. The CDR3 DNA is TGTGCCAGCAGCTTAGGGATTCCCGAGCAGTTCTTC. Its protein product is CASSLGIPEQFF.

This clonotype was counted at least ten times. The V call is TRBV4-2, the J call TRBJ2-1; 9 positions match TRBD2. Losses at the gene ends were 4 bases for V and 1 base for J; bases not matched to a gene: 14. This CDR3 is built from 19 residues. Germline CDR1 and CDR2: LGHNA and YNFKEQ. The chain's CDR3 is CASSPTQGAGGGSYNEQFF. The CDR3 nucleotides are TGTGCCAGCAGCCCCACCCAAGGGGCGGGGGGGGGGTCCTACAATGAGCAGTTCTTC.

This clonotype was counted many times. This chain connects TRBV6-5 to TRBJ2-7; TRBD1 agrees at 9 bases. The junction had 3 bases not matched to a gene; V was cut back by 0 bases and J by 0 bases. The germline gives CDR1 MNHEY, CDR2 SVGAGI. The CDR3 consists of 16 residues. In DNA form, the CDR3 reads TGTGCCAGCAGTTACTCAGGGACAGGGAGCTCCTACGAGCAGTACTTC. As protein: CASSYSGTGSSYEQYF.

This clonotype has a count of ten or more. The DNA of the CDR3 is TGCAGTGCTAGAAGACAGAGGAACACCGGGGAGCTGTTTTTT. It specifies CSARRQRNTGELFF. V gene TRBV20-1 combines with J gene TRBJ2-2, with D tentatively TRBD1 (5 bases). This CDR3 is 14 amino acids long. Germline assignment: CDR1 DFQATT and CDR2 SNEGSKA (reference sequence). Trimming took 2 bases from V and 1 from J, leaving 8 bases between them.

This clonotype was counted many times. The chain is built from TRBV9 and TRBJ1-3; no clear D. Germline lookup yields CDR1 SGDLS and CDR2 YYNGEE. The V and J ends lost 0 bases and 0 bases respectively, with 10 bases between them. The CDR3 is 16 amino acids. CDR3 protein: CASSVATTNSGNTIYF. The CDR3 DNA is TGTGCCAGCAGCGTAGCAACTACCAACTCTGGAAACACCATATATTTT.

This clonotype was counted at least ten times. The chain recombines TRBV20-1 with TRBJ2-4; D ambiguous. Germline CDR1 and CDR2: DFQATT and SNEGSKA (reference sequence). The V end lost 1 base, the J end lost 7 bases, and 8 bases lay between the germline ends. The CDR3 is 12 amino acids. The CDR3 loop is CSARGMGNIQYF. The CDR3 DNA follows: TGCAGTGCTAGAGGGATGGGGAACATTCAGTACTTC.

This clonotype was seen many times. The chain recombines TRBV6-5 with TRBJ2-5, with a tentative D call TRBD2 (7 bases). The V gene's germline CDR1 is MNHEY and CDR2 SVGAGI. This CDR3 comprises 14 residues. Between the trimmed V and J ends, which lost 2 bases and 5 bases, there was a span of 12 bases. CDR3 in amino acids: CASSYGGAPETQYF. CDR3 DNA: TGTGCCAGCAGTTACGGGGGGGCTCCCGAGACCCAGTACTTC.

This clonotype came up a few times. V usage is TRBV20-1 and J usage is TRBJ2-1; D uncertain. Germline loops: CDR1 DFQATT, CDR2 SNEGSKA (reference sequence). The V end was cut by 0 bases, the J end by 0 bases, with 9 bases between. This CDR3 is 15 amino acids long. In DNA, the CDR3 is TGCAGTGCTAGAGATCCCGATAGCTCCTACAATGAGCAGTTCTTC. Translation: CSARDPDSSYNEQFF.

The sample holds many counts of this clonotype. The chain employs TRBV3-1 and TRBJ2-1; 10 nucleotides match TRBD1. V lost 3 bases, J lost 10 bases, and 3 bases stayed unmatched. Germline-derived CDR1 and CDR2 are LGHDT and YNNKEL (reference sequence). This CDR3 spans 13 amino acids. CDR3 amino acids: CASSQGQGTEQFF. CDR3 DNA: TGTGCCAGCAGCCAGGGACAGGGGACCGAGCAGTTCTTC.

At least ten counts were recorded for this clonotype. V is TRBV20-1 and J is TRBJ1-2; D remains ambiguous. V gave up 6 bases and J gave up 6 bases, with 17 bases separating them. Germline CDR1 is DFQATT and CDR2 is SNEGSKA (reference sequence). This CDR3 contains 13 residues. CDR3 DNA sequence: TGCAGTGCGACCCGGACGGTGAATCATGGCTACACCTTC. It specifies CSATRTVNHGYTF.

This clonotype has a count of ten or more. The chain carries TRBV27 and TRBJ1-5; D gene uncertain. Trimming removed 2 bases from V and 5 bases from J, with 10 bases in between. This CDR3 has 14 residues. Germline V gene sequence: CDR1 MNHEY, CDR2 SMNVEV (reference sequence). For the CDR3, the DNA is TGTGCCAGCAGTTTAGACGGACCTGATCAGCCCCAGCATTTT. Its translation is CASSLDGPDQPQHF.

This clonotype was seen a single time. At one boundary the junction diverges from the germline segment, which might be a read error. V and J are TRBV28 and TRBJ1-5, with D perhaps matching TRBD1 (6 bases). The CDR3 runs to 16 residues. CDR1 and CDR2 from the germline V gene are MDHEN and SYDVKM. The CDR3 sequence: CVSSTLPPRGYQPQHF. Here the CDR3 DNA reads TGCGTCAGCAGTACCCTGCCCCCAAGGGGGTATCAGCCCCAGCATTTT. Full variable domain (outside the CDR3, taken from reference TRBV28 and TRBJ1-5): DVKVTQSSRYLVKRTGEKVFLECVQDMDHENMFWYRQDPGLGLRLIYFSYDVKMKEKGDIPEGYSVSREKKERFSLILESASTNQTSMYLCVSSTLPPRGYQPQHFGDGTRLSIL.

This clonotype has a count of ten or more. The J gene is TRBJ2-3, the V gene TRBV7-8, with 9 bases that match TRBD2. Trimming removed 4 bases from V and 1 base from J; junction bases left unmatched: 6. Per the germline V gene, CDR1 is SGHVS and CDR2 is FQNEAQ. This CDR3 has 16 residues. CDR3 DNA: TGTGCCAGCAGCTCCTTAGCGGGAGTCGGCACAGATACGCAGTATTTT. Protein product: CASSSLAGVGTDTQYF.